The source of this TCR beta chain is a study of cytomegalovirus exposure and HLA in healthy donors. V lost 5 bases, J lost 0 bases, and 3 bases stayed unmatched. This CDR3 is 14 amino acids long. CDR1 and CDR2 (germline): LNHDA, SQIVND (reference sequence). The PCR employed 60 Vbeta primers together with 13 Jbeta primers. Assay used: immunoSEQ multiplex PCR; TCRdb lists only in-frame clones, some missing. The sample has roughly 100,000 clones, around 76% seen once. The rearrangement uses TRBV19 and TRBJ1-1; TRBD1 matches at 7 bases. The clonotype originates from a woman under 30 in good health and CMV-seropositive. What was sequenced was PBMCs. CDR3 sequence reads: CASSPGQMNTEAFF. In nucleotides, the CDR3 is TGTGCCAGTAGTCCGGGACAGATGAACACTGAAGCTTTCTTT.